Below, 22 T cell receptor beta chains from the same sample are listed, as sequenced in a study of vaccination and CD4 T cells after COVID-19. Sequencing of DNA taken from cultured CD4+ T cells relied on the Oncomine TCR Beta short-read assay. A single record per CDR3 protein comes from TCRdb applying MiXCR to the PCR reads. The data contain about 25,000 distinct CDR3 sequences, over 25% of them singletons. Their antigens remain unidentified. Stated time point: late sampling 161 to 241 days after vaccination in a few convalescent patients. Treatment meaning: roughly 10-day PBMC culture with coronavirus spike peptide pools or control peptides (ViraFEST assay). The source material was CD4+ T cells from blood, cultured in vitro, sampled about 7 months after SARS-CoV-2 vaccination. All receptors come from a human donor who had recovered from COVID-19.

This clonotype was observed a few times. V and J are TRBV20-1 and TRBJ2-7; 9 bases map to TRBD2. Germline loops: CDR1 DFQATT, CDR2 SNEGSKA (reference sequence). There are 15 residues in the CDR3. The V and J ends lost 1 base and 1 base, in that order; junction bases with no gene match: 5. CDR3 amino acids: CSARVGGRVSYEQYF. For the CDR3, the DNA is TGCAGTGCTAGAGTAGGCGGGAGGGTTTCCTACGAGCAGTACTTC.

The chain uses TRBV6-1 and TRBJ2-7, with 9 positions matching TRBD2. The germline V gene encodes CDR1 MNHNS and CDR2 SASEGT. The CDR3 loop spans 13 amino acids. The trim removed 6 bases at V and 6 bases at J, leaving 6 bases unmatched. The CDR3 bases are TGTGCCAGCAGCCCACAAGCGGGAGGCGAGCAGTACTTC. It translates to CASSPQAGGEQYF.

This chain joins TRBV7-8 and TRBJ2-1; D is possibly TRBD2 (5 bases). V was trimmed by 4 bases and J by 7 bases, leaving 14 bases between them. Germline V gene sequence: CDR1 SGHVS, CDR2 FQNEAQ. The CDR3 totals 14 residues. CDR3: CASSSGLRGNEQFF. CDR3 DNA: TGTGCCAGCAGCTCCGGACTGAGAGGGAATGAGCAGTTCTTC.

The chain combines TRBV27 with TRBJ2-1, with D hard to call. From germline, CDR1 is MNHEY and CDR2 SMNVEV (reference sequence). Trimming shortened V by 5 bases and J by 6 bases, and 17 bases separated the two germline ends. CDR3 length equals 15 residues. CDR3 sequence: CASSQGWARSNEQFF. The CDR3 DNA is TGTGCCAGCAGTCAAGGTTGGGCCCGGAGCAATGAGCAGTTCTTC.

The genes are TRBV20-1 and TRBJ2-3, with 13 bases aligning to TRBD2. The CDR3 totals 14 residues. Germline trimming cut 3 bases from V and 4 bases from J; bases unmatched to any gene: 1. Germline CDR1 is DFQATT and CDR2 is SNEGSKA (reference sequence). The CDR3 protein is CSASGLAGADTQYF. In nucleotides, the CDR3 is TGCAGTGCTAGTGGACTAGCGGGAGCAGATACGCAGTATTTT.

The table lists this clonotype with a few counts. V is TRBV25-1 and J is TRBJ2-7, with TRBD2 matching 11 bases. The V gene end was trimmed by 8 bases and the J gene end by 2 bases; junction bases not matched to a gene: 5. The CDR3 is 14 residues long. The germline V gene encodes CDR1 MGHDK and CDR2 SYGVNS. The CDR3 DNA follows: TGTGCCAGCTGTAGCGGGAGGGCCCCCTACGAGCAGTACTTC. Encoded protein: CASCSGRAPYEQYF.

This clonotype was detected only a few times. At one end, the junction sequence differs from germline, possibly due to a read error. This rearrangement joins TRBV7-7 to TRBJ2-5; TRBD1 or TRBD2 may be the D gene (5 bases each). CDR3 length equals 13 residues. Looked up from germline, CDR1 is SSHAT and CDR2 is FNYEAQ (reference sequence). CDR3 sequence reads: CASSLGERETQYF. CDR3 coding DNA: TGTGCTAGCAGCTTAGGGGAGCGGGAGACCCAGTACTTC.

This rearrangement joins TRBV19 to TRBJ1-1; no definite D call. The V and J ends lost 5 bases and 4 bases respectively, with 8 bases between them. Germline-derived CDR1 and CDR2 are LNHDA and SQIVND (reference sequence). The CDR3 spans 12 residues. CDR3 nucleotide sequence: TGTGCCAGTAGTCCCGGAGCCACTGAAGCTTTCTTT. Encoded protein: CASSPGATEAFF.

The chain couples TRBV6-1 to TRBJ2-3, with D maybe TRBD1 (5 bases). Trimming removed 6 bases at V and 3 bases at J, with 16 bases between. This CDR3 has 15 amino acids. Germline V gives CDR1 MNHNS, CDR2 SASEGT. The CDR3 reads CASRRQIGVTDTQYF. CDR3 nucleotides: TGTGCCAGCAGGCGACAGATTGGGGTGACAGATACGCAGTATTTT.

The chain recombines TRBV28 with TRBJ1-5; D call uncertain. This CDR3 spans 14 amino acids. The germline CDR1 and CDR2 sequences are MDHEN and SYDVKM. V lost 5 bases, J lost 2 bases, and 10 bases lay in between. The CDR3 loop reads CASSAYWGNQPQHF. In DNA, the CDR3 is TGTGCCAGCAGTGCTTACTGGGGCAATCAGCCCCAGCATTTT.

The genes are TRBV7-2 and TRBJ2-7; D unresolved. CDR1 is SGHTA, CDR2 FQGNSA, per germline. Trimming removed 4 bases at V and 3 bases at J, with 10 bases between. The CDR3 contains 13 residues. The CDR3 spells CASSSRNYYEQYF. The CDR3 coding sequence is TGTGCCAGCAGCTCGCGGAATTACTACGAGCAGTACTTC.

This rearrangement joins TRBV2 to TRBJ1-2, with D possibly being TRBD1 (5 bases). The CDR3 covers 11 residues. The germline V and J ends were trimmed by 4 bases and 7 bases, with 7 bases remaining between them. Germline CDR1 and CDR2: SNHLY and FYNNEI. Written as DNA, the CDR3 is TGTGCCAGCAGTGGGACATTTGGCTACACCTTC. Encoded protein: CASSGTFGYTF. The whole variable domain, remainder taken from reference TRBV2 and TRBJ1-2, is EPEVTQTPSHQVTQMGQEVILRCVPISNHLYFYWYRQILGQKVEFLVSFYNNEISEKSEIFDDQFSVERPDGSNFTLKIRSTKLEDSAMYFCASSGTFGYTFGSGTRLTVV.

CDR3 loop: CATSGSSGRSDNEQFF. CDR3 bases: TGTGCCACCAGTGGCTCTAGCGGGAGGTCTGACAATGAGCAGTTCTTC. This chain uses TRBV24-1 with TRBJ2-1, with 11 bases fitting TRBD2. After removal of 5 bases from V and 5 bases from J, the junction contained 7 bases not matched to a gene. The CDR3 totals 16 residues. Germline CDR1 KGHDR, CDR2 SFDVKD.

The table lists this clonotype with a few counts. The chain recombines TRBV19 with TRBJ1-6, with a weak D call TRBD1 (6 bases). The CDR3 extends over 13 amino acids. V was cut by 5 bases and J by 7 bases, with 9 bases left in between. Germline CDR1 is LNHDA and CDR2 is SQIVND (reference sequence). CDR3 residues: CASSGTLNSPLHF. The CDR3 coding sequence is TGTGCCAGTAGTGGGACATTGAATTCACCCCTCCACTTT.

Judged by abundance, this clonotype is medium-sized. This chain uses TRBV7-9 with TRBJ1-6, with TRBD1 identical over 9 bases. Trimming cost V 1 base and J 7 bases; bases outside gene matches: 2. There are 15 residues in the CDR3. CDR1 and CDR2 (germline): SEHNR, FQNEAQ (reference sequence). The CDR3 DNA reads TGTGCCAGCAGCTTAGTGGGACAGGGAAATTCACCCCTCCACTTT. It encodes CASSLVGQGNSPLHF.

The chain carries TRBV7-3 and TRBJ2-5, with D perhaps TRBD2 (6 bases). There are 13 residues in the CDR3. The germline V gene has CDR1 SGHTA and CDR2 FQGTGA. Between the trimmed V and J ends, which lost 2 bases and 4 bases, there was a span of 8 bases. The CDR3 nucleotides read TGTGCCAGCAGCTTAGGAGCGGGAGAGACCCAGTACTTC. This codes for CASSLGAGETQYF.

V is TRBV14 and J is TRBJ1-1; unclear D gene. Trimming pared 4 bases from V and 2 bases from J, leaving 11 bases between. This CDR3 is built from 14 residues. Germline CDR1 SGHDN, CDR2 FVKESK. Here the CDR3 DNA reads TGTGCCAGCAGCCGTCAACCCTCCAACACTGAAGCTTTCTTT. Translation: CASSRQPSNTEAFF.

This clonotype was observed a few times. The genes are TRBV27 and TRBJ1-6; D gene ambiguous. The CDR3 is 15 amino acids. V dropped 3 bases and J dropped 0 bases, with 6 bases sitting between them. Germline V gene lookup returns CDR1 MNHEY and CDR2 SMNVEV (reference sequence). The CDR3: CASSFASSYNSPLHF. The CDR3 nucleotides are TGTGCCAGCAGTTTCGCAAGCTCCTATAATTCACCCCTCCACTTT.

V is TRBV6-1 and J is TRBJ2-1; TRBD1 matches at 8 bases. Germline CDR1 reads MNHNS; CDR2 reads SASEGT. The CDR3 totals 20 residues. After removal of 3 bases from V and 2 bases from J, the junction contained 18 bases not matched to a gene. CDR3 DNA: TGTGCCAGCAGTGACAAAGGACAGGGTGGATGGGCCCACCCCTACAATGAGCAGTTCTTC. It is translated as CASSDKGQGGWAHPYNEQFF.

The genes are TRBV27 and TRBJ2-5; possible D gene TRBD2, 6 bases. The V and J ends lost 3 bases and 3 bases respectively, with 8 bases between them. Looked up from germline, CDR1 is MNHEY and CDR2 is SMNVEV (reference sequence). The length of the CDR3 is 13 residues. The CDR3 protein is CASSFSGEETQYF. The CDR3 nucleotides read TGTGCCAGCAGTTTTTCGGGGGAAGAGACCCAGTACTTC.

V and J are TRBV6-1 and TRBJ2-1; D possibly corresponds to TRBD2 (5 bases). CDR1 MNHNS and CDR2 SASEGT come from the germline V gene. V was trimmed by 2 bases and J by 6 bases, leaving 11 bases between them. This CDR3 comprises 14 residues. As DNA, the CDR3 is TGTGCCAGCAGTGAAAACTGGAGGCCCAATGAGCAGTTCTTC. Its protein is CASSENWRPNEQFF.

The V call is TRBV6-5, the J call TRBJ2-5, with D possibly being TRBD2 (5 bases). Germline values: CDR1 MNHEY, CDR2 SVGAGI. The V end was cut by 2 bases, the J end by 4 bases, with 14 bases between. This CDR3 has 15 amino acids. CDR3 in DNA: TGTGCCAGCAGTTACCGGTGGGGTGAGGGAGAGACCCAGTACTTC. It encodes CASSYRWGEGETQYF.